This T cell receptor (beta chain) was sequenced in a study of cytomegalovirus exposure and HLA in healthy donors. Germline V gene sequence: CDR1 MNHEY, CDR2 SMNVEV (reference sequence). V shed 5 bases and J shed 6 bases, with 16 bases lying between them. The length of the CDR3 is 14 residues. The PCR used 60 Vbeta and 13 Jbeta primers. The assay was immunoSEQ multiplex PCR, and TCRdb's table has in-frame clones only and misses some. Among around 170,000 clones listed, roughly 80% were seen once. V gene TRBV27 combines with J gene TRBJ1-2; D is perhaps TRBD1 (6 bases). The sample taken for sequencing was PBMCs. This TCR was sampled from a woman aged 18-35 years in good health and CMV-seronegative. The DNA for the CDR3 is TGTGCCAGCAGTCCCGTGGCGGGGGCAAATGGCTACACCTTC. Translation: CASSPVAGANGYTF.